This passage covers 10 T cell receptor beta chains from one sample sequenced in a study of identical twins. In TCRdb, the 5' RACE reads were re-called with MiXCR into one record per CDR3 protein. The sample contains approximately 500,000 distinct CDR3 sequences, roughly 15% of which appear only once. This sample was shared with a second study, whose subject was yellow fever vaccine responses in identical twins.

Sequencing was performed on CD4+ T cells sorted from blood. These receptors came from a woman between 18 and 29 years old in good health.

The chain is built from TRBV28 and TRBJ2-3; 9 bases line up with TRBD2. Germline V gene data show CDR1 as MDHEN and CDR2 as SYDVKM. The CDR3 length is 15 residues. With 3 bases clipped from V and 6 bases from J, the junction kept 7 bases outside the gene matches. In DNA, the CDR3 is TGTGCCAGCAGTTTGAGGGGCGGGAGGGGGGATACGCAGTATTTT. It codes for CASSLRGGRGDTQYF.

This clonotype was found a few times. The chain is built from TRBV3-1 and TRBJ1-1; D is uncertain. CDR1 LGHDT and CDR2 YNNKEL come from the germline V gene (reference sequence). V was shortened by 3 bases and J by 1 base, with 9 bases between the two germline ends. The CDR3 is 14 residues long. The CDR3 sequence: CASSHPGKNTEAFF. CDR3 DNA sequence: TGTGCCAGCAGCCATCCTGGGAAGAACACTGAAGCTTTCTTT.

The genes are TRBV4-2 and TRBJ2-3; tentative D call: TRBD1 (6 bases). The length of the CDR3 is 17 residues. The ends were cut back, 1 base at V and 4 bases at J, with 18 bases in the middle. Per the germline V gene, CDR1 is LGHNA and CDR2 is YNFKEQ. CDR3 in amino acids: CASSQGTGHLRADTQYF. The CDR3 DNA reads as TGTGCCAGCAGCCAAGGGACGGGACACCTAAGGGCAGATACGCAGTATTTT.

This clonotype came up a few times. V gene TRBV12-5 combines with J gene TRBJ2-1; D might be TRBD2 (5 bases). V gave up 3 bases and J gave up 9 bases, with 12 bases separating them. The CDR3 loop spans 13 amino acids. Germline assignment: CDR1 LGHNT and CDR2 FRNRAP. DNA of the CDR3: TGTGCTAGTGGTTTTCCCCTGGCGGGTGAGCAGTTCTTC. It yields the protein CASGFPLAGEQFF.

This clonotype occurred a few times. The chain has TRBV7-3 and TRBJ2-7; 10 bases line up with TRBD1. The CDR3 is 16 residues long. The V and J ends lost 3 bases and 3 bases, in that order; junction bases with no gene match: 8. Germline CDR1 reads SGHTA; CDR2 reads FQGTGA. The CDR3 nucleotides are TGTGCCAGCAGCTTGACCTCCGGGACAGGGGACTACGAGCAGTACTTC. It translates to CASSLTSGTGDYEQYF.

The genes are TRBV3-1 and TRBJ2-7; 11 bases map to TRBD2. CDR3 length: 18 amino acids. V shed 1 base and J 0 bases; nucleotides not matched to a gene: 8. CDR1 is LGHDT, CDR2 YNNKEL, per germline (reference sequence). The CDR3 DNA is TGTGCCAGCAGCCAAGTCGGACTAGCGGGCCCAAACTCCTACGAGCAGTACTTC. Amino acids: CASSQVGLAGPNSYEQYF.

This chain connects TRBV20-1 to TRBJ1-1; D possibly corresponds to TRBD1 (5 bases). This CDR3 has 13 residues. The V gene's germline CDR1 is DFQATT and CDR2 SNEGSKA (reference sequence). V was cut by 0 bases and J by 9 bases, with 14 bases left in between. The DNA of the CDR3 is TGCAGTGCTAGAGAGCTTGGGGCTTTACAAGCTTTCTTT. It specifies CSARELGALQAFF.

This sequence joins TRBV3-1 and TRBJ1-6; D perhaps matches TRBD1 (6 bases). The CDR3 sequence is 16 residues long. V lost 0 bases to trimming and J lost 9 bases, with 15 bases between them. Germline V CDR1 and CDR2: LGHDT, YNNKEL (reference sequence). The CDR3 region is CASSQDGRRGGSPLHF. The DNA of the CDR3 is TGTGCCAGCAGCCAAGATGGTCGCAGGGGCGGTTCACCCCTCCACTTT.

This chain uses TRBV5-1 with TRBJ2-5, with 9 bases aligning to TRBD2. CDR1 is SGHRS and CDR2 is YFSETQ in the germline V gene. This CDR3 contains 14 residues. With V trimmed by 2 bases and J by 7 bases, 6 bases remained unmatched. In DNA form, the CDR3 reads TGCGCCAGCAGCTTAGTAGCGGGGGAGGCGACCCAGTACTTC. It translates to CASSLVAGEATQYF.

In this sample, this clonotype turned up a few times. The chain carries TRBV5-1 and TRBJ2-3; 10 positions agree with TRBD2. The junction had 6 bases not matched to a gene; V was cut back by 0 bases and J by 5 bases. In germline, CDR1 is SGHRS, CDR2 YFSETQ. The CDR3 extends over 16 amino acids. The CDR3 loop reads CASSLDRSGGLDTQYF. Here the CDR3 DNA reads TGCGCCAGCAGCTTGGACCGTAGCGGGGGGTTAGATACGCAGTATTTT.